The clone carrying this T cell receptor beta chain has just one count. This specimen belongs to a study of blood T cell repertoires in COVID-19. As for the study in general: Material from acute and convalescent COVID-19 was sourced from the United States, Italy and Spain. Sources were T cells, B-cell-depleted T cells, or PBMCs; the material itself was cDNA or gDNA.

Original analysis: It was from reference gene primer amplification that nucleated cell counts were estimated. The table came from immunoSEQ multiplex PCR; TCRdb's copy has only in-frame clones and leaves some out. That table is the source of V, J and clone size, and D and trimming were worked out from the DNA. The sample lists about 170,000 clones; more than 85% were seen once. The sample taken for sequencing was peripheral blood. The receptor comes from a woman older than 75 in a cohort sampled during active or convalescent COVID-19.

CDR3 nucleotide sequence: TGCGCCAGCAGCCCCCGGGACAGGGGAACTGGAAACACCATATATTTT. It specifies CASSPRDRGTGNTIYF. The V call is TRBV5-1, the J call TRBJ1-3; 10 bases map to TRBD1. J gave up 2 bases and V 4 bases, and 6 bases lay outside the gene matches. The CDR3 is made up of 16 amino acids. Germline-derived CDR1 and CDR2 are SGHRS and YFSETQ. Full variable domain (outside the CDR3, taken from reference TRBV5-1 and TRBJ1-3): KAGVTQTPRYLIKTRGQQVTLSCSPISGHRSVSWYQQTPGQGLQFLFEYFSETQRNKGNFPGRFSGRQFSNSRSEMNVSTLELGDSALYLCASSPRDRGTGNTIYFGEGSWLTVV.